This passage covers 25 T cell receptor beta chains from one sample sequenced in a study of response to subunit inactivated influenza vaccine (dated by TCRdb to the late 2010s). The library came from RT-PCR. TCRdb lists the instrument as Illumina HiSeq 2500. The public reads were reprocessed in TCRdb via fastp at Q25 and MiXCR, keeping in-frame beta chains. Merged by CDR3 protein, the rows form single entries marked with the most common genes and DNA. The sample records around 580,000 distinct CDR3 sequences, around 11% of which are singletons. 9.5% to 13% of the sample is in the top ten clones. Sequenced here: PBMCs from blood, sampled on the day of vaccination. The origin of the receptors is a man aged 50 to 60 who received an inactivated influenza vaccine. Donor details come from another sample of the same person, matched by shared clones.

The J gene is TRBJ2-7, the V gene TRBV5-1; 9 nucleotides agree with TRBD1. Germline CDR1 is SGHRS and CDR2 is YFSETQ. The V segment lost 0 bases and the J segment 5 bases; nucleotides outside the gene matches: 3. This CDR3 has 14 residues. CDR3 residues: CASSLAGTGNEQYF. CDR3 in DNA: TGCGCCAGCAGCTTGGCCGGGACAGGGAACGAGCAGTACTTC.

The rearrangement links TRBV3-1 to TRBJ2-7; D gene uncertain. With 4 bases removed from V and 5 bases from J, the gap between germline ends came to 12 bases. The CDR3 is 13 residues long. The V gene's germline CDR1 is LGHDT and CDR2 YNNKEL (reference sequence). As DNA, the CDR3 is TGTGCCAGCAGCCCGAGGCCAGTCCACGAGCAGTACTTC. This gives the protein CASSPRPVHEQYF.

This chain connects TRBV5-6 to TRBJ2-1; the D is unclear. Per the germline V gene, CDR1 is SGHDT and CDR2 is YYEEEE. CDR3 length: 16 residues. V was clipped by 2 bases and J by 0 bases, with 12 bases between them. As DNA, the CDR3 is TGTGCCAGCAGCTTTTTCTTACGGTTCTCCTACAATGAGCAGTTCTTC. Translation: CASSFFLRFSYNEQFF.

This clonotype was detected ten times or more. This chain joins TRBV10-3 and TRBJ2-3, with D perhaps being TRBD1 or TRBD2 (5 bases each). The V and J ends lost 11 bases and 0 bases respectively, with 15 bases between them. This CDR3 region has 14 residues. Germline CDR1 ENHRY, CDR2 SYGVKD. CDR3 DNA sequence: TGTGCCCTCGGGACGGGGATTAGCACAGATACGCAGTATTTT. Residues: CALGTGISTDTQYF.

This clonotype was seen more than once but under ten times. Here the CDR3 DNA reads TGCAGTGCTACCCCGGGGGGGAACGATGAGCAGTTCTTC. Amino acid sequence: CSATPGGNDEQFF. The J gene is TRBJ2-1, the V gene TRBV20-1; 8 bases are shared with TRBD2. V lost 4 bases and J lost 8; bases outside the gene matches: 7. Germline V gene lookup returns CDR1 DFQATT and CDR2 SNEGSKA (reference sequence). CDR3 size: 13 residues.

This clonotype came up a few times. V and J are TRBV12-3 or TRBV12-4 and TRBJ1-2; 11 positions match TRBD1. The trim removed 5 bases at V and 7 bases at J, leaving 9 bases unmatched. There are 15 residues in the CDR3. CDR3 loop: CASSQDRTGGFGYTF. CDR3 bases: TGTGCCAGCAGTCAAGACCGGACAGGGGGCTTTGGCTACACCTTC.

This clonotype was seen ten or more times. The J gene is TRBJ2-3, the V gene TRBV29-1; TRBD2 agrees at 8 bases. This CDR3 has 15 residues. Losses at the gene ends were 0 bases for V and 6 bases for J; bases not matched to a gene: 8. Germline values: CDR1 SQVTM, CDR2 ANQGSEA. CDR3 loop: CSVEDRFSGTDTQYF. CDR3 DNA: TGCAGCGTTGAAGACCGATTTAGCGGGACTGATACGCAGTATTTT.

This clonotype was counted a few times. The chain recombines TRBV18 with TRBJ2-7; no reliable D call. The CDR3 has 13 residues. CDR1 is KGHSH, CDR2 LQKENI, per germline. V shed 6 bases and J shed 4 bases, with 13 bases lying between them. CDR3 sequence: CASSQNPVYEQYF. In nucleotides, the CDR3 is TGTGCCAGCTCGCAAAATCCGGTTTACGAGCAGTACTTC.

The chain carries TRBV21-1 and TRBJ2-5; TRBD1, the table's D call, lacks a check against the DNA. TRBV21-1 represents a pseudogene. This CDR3 has 15 residues. As DNA, the CDR3 is TGTGCCAGCAGCAAAGTGAGTACAGGGCAAGAGACCCAGTACTTC. Translating gives CASSKVSTGQETQYF.

This clonotype was seen ten or more times. V usage is TRBV5-1 and J usage is TRBJ2-5; 8 nucleotides match TRBD1. This CDR3 region has 14 residues. CDR1 is SGHRS and CDR2 is YFSETQ in the germline V gene. With 3 bases clipped from V and 4 bases from J, the junction kept 5 bases outside the gene matches. The CDR3 here is CASSYRTGRETQYF. The CDR3 DNA follows: TGCGCCAGCAGCTACCGGACAGGGAGAGAGACCCAGTACTTC.

This clonotype was counted at least ten times. V and J are TRBV5-1 and TRBJ2-7; no clear D. CDR1 and CDR2 (germline): SGHRS, YFSETQ. Trimming removed 2 bases at V and 4 bases at J, with 7 bases between. This CDR3 has 12 residues. The CDR3 bases are TGCGCCAGCAGCTTCAACCAGTACGAGCAGTACTTC. Residues: CASSFNQYEQYF.

The chain is built from TRBV20-1 and TRBJ2-7; D is perhaps TRBD2 (6 bases). This CDR3 is built from 14 residues. CDR1 is DFQATT and CDR2 is SNEGSKA in the germline V gene (reference sequence). V lost 4 bases to trimming and J lost 0 bases, with 13 bases between them. The DNA of the CDR3 is TGCAGTGCTATGAGGGACGGGAGCTCCTACGAGCAGTACTTC. Translation: CSAMRDGSSYEQYF.

The chain carries TRBV9 and TRBJ2-2; weak D call: TRBD1 (5 bases). CDR1 is SGDLS, CDR2 YYNGEE, per germline. V dropped 1 base and J dropped 2 bases, with 15 bases sitting between them. The CDR3 length is 17 residues. CDR3 loop: CASSVRSGQPNTGELFF. The CDR3 nucleotides are TGTGCCAGCAGCGTAAGATCAGGGCAGCCCAACACCGGGGAGCTGTTTTTT.

This sequence joins TRBV27 and TRBJ2-5; 9 nucleotides match TRBD1. This CDR3 contains 15 residues. Trimming removed 2 bases from V and 4 bases from J; junction bases left unmatched: 5. Per the germline V gene, CDR1 is MNHEY and CDR2 is SMNVEV (reference sequence). The CDR3 spells CASSLLQGAPETQYF. CDR3 in DNA: TGTGCCAGCAGTTTACTACAGGGGGCCCCAGAGACCCAGTACTTC.

There are a few counts of this clonotype. The J gene is TRBJ1-1, the V gene TRBV7-2; 7 bases align to TRBD1. The CDR3 length is 14 residues. V dropped 4 bases and J dropped 4; count of bases not matched to a gene: 6. The germline V gene encodes CDR1 SGHTA and CDR2 FQGNSA. The CDR3 sequence: CASSYWTGGTEAFF. CDR3 nucleotide sequence: TGTGCCAGCAGCTATTGGACAGGTGGCACTGAAGCTTTCTTT. The full variable domain, with the rest looked up from reference TRBV7-2 and TRBJ1-1, is GAGVSQSPSNKVTEKGKDVELRCDPISGHTALYWYRQSLGQGLEFLIYFQGNSAPDKSGLPSDRFSAERTGGSVSTLTIQRTQQEDSAVYLCASSYWTGGTEAFFGQGTRLTVV.

The rearrangement uses TRBV2 and TRBJ1-2; the D gene is possibly TRBD1 (5 bases). CDR1 and CDR2 from the germline V gene are SNHLY and FYNNEI. The CDR3 is 18 residues long. Deletions cut 11 bases from V and 1 base from J, with 29 bases between. CDR3 sequence (DNA): TGTGCCCTCTGTTTAATCTGGGGCTTGGACCGTGATAACTATGGCTACACCTTC. Translating it yields CALCLIWGLDRDNYGYTF. The whole variable domain, remainder taken from reference TRBV2 and TRBJ1-2, is EPEVTQTPSHQVTQMGQEVILRCVPISNHLYFYWYRQILGQKVEFLVSFYNNEISEKSEIFDDQFSVERPDGSNFTLKIRSTKLEDSAMYFCALCLIWGLDRDNYGYTFGSGTRLTVV.

This clonotype was recorded a few times. This rearrangement joins TRBV15 to TRBJ2-1; perhaps TRBD2 as D (6 bases). V was pared by 6 bases and J by 15 bases, with 18 bases between. Germline V CDR1 and CDR2: LNHNV, YYDKDF (reference sequence). The CDR3 totals 12 residues. For the CDR3, the DNA is TGTGCCACCAGACTGGGAGGCCCTAGGCGGTTCTTC. This codes for CATRLGGPRRFF.

The chain is built from TRBV9 and TRBJ2-5, with a possible D match to TRBD1 (5 bases). Germline V gene lookup returns CDR1 SGDLS and CDR2 YYNGEE. Trimming cost V 0 bases and J 4 bases, with 16 bases left between them. The CDR3 has 16 amino acids. The CDR3 DNA reads TGTGCCAGCAGCGTAGGTCGTCAGGGCAGTAGAGAGACCCAGTACTTC. Amino acids: CASSVGRQGSRETQYF.

V gene TRBV3-1 combines with J gene TRBJ2-1; 8 bases fit TRBD1. This CDR3 has 13 residues. Germline CDR1 LGHDT, CDR2 YNNKEL (reference sequence). Trimming cost V 4 bases and J 9 bases; bases outside gene matches: 5. The CDR3 DNA reads TGTGCCAGCAGCCCCCGGACAGGGACTGAGCAGTTCTTC. Translation: CASSPRTGTEQFF.

This rearrangement joins TRBV12-3 or TRBV12-4 to TRBJ2-4; D is uncertain. V gave up 4 bases and J gave up 8 bases, with 12 bases separating them. The CDR3 runs to 13 residues. The CDR3, as DNA: TGTGCCAGCAGTTGGCTACGGGTAGACATTCAGTACTTC. Its protein product is CASSWLRVDIQYF.

The chain has TRBV20-1 and TRBJ1-4, with TRBD1 identical over 10 bases. The V gene's germline CDR1 is DFQATT and CDR2 SNEGSKA (reference sequence). The CDR3 has 13 amino acids. V lost 2 bases, J lost 16 bases, and 10 bases stayed unmatched. The CDR3 nucleotides are TGCAGTGCTAGACATTTGGGGACAGGGGAAGAGTTTTTT. It translates to CSARHLGTGEEFF.

There are many counts of this clonotype. The V call is TRBV5-1, the J call TRBJ2-7; D might be TRBD1 or TRBD2, each matching 5 bases. V was clipped by 4 bases and J by 3 bases, with 17 bases between them. The CDR3 covers 15 residues. CDR1 and CDR2 from the germline V gene are SGHRS and YFSETQ. In DNA, the CDR3 is TGCGCCAGCAGCCCCGGGGCCGGCATTAGCTACGAGCAGTACTTC. Translation: CASSPGAGISYEQYF.

The rearrangement uses TRBV20-1 and TRBJ2-5; 13 nucleotides match TRBD2. CDR3 size: 16 residues. Germline V gene data show CDR1 as DFQATT and CDR2 as SNEGSKA (reference sequence). V dropped 6 bases and J dropped 2; count of bases not matched to a gene: 9. The DNA of the CDR3 is TGCAGTGCAAAAGGACTAGCGGGGGATATACAAGAGACCCAGTACTTC. Its translation: CSAKGLAGDIQETQYF.

This clonotype was recorded a few times. The V gene is TRBV6-1, the J gene TRBJ1-2; 7 bases are shared with TRBD1. Germline V gene data show CDR1 as MNHNS and CDR2 as SASEGT. The CDR3 spans 13 residues. V dropped 5 bases and J dropped 4; count of bases not matched to a gene: 4. The CDR3 is CASSPDRIYGYTF. The CDR3 DNA sequence: TGTGCCAGCAGTCCGGACAGGATCTATGGCTACACCTTC.

This clonotype was recorded many times. The J gene is TRBJ1-5, the V gene TRBV29-1; TRBD1 is a possible D gene (6 bases). This CDR3 has 15 residues. V lost 4 bases to trimming and J lost 5 bases, with 18 bases between them. The V gene's germline CDR1 is SQVTM and CDR2 ANQGSEA. CDR3 sequence reads: CSVALGARGDQPQHF. For the CDR3, the DNA is TGCAGCGTTGCGTTGGGGGCAAGGGGCGATCAGCCCCAGCATTTT.